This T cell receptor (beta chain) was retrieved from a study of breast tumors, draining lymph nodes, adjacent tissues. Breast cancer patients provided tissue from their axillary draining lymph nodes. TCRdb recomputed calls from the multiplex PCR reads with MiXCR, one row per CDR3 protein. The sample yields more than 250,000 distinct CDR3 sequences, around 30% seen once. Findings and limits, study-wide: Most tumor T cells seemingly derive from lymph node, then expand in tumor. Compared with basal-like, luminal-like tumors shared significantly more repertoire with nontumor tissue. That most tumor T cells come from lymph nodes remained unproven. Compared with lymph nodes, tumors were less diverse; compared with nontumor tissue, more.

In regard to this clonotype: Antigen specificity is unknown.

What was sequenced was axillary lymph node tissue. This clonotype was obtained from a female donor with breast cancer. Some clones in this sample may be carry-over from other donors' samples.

Here the CDR3 DNA reads TGTGCCAGCAGTTACGAAAACAGGGGACCCTCCTACGAGCAGTACTTC. As protein: CASSYENRGPSYEQYF. The rearrangement uses TRBV6-2 or TRBV6-3 and TRBJ2-7, with 7 bases aligning to TRBD1. CDR1 is MNHEY and CDR2 is SVGEGT in the germline V gene. V trimming: 2 bases; J trimming: 0 bases; junction bases outside the gene matches: 7. The CDR3 sequence is 16 residues long.